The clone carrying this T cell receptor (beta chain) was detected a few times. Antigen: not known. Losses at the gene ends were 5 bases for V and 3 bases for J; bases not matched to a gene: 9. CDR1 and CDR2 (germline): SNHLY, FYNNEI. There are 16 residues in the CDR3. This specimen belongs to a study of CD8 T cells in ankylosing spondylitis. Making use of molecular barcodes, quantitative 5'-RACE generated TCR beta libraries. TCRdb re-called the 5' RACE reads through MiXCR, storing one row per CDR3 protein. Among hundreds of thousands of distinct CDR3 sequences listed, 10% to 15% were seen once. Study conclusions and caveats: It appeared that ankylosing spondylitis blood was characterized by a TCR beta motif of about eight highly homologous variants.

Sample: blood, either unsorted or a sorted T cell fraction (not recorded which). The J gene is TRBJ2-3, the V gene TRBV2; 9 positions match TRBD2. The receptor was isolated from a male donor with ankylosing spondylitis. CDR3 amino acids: CASSSLLAGITDTQYF. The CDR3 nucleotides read TGTGCCAGCAGTTCACTTCTAGCGGGGATTACAGATACGCAGTATTTT. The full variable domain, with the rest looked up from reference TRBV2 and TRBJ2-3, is EPEVTQTPSHQVTQMGQEVILRCVPISNHLYFYWYRQILGQKVEFLVSFYNNEISEKSEIFDDQFSVERPDGSNFTLKIRSTKLEDSAMYFCASSSLLAGITDTQYFGPGTRLTVL.